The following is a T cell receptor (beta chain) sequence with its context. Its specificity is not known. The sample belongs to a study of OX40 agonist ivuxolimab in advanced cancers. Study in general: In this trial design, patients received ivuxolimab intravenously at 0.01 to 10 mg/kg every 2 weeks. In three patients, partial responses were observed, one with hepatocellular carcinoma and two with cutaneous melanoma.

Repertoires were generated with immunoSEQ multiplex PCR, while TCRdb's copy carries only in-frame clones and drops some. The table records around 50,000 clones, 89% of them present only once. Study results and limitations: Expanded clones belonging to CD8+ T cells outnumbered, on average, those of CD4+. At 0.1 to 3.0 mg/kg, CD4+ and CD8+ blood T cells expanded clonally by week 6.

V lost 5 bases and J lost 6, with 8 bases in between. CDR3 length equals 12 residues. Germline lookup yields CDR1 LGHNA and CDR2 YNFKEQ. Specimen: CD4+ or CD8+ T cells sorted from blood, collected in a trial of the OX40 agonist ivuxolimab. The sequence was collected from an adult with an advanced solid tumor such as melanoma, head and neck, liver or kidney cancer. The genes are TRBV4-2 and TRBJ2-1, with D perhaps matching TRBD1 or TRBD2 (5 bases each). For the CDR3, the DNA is TGTGCCAGCAGCTTGAGGGGCAATGAGCAGTTCTTC. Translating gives CASSLRGNEQFF.